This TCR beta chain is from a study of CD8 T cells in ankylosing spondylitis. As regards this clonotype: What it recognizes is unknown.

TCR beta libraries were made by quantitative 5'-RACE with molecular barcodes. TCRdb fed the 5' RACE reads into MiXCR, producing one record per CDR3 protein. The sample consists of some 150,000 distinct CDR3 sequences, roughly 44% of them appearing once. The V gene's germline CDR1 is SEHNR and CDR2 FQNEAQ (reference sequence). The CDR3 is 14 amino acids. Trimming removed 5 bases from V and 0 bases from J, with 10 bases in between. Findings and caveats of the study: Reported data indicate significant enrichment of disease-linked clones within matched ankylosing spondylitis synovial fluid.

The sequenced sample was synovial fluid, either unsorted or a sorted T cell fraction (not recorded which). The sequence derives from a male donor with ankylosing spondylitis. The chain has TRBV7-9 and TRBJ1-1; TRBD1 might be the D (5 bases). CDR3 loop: CASSTRGMNTEAFF. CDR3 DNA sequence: TGTGCCAGCAGCACCCGGGGGATGAACACTGAAGCTTTCTTT.